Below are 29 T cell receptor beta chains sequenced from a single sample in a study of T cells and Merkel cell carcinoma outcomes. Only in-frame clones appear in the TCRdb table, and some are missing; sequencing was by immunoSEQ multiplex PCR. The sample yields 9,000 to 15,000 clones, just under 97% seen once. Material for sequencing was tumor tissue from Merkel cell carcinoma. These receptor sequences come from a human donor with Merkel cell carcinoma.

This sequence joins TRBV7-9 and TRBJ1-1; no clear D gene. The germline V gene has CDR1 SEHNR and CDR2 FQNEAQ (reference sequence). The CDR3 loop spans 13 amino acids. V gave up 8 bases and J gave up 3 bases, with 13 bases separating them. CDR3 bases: TGTGCCAGCCAGCTGGTCGGGGACACTGAAGCTTTCTTT. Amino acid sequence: CASQLVGDTEAFF.

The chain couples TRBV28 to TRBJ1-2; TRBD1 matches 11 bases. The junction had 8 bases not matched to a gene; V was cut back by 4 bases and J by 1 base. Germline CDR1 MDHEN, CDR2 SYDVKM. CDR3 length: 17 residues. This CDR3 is CASSSTGTGGFNYGYTF. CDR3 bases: TGTGCCAGCAGTTCGACCGGGACAGGGGGGTTTAACTATGGCTACACCTTC.

In nucleotides, the CDR3 is TGTGCCAGCTCACCCGGGACGGGAAATGAAAAACTGTTTTTT. Translating gives CASSPGTGNEKLFF. The chain carries TRBV18 and TRBJ1-4; weak D call: TRBD1 (5 bases). This CDR3 comprises 14 residues. The V end was cut by 3 bases, the J end by 5 bases, with 10 bases between. The germline gives CDR1 KGHSH, CDR2 LQKENI. Full variable domain (remainder filled in from reference TRBV18 and TRBJ1-4): NAGVMQNPRHLVRRRGQEARLRCSPMKGHSHVYWYRQLPEEGLKFMVYLQKENIIDESGMPKERFSAEFPKEGPSILRIQQVVRGDSAAYFCASSPGTGNEKLFFGSGTQLSVL.

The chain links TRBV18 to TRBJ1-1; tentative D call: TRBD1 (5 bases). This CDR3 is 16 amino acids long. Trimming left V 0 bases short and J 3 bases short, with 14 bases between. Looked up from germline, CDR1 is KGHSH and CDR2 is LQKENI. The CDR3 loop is CASSPPRGNIDTEAFF. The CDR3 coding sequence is TGTGCCAGCTCACCACCCCGGGGGAATATCGACACTGAAGCTTTCTTT.

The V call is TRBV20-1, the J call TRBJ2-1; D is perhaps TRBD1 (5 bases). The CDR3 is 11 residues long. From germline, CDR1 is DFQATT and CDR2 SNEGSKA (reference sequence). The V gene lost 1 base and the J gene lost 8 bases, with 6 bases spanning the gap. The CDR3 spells CSARGGDEQFF. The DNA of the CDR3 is TGCAGTGCTAGAGGGGGCGATGAGCAGTTCTTC.

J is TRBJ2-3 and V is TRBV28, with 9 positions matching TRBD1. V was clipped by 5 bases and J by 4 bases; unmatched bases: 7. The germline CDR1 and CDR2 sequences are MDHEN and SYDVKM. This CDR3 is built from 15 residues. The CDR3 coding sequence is TGTGCCAGCAGTCCGACAGGGGGGAGGGCAGATACGCAGTATTTT. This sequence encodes CASSPTGGRADTQYF. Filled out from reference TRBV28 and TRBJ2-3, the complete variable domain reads DVKVTQSSRYLVKRTGEKVFLECVQDMDHENMFWYRQDPGLGLRLIYFSYDVKMKEKGDIPEGYSVSREKKERFSLILESASTNQTSMYLCASSPTGGRADTQYFGPGTRLTVL.

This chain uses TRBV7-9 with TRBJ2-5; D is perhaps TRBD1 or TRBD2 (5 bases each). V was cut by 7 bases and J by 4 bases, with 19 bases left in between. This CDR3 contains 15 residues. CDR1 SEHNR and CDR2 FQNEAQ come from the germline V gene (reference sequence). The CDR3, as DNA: TGTGCCAGCACTCGTACCGGGGCCGCGGGAGAGACCCAGTACTTC. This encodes CASTRTGAAGETQYF.

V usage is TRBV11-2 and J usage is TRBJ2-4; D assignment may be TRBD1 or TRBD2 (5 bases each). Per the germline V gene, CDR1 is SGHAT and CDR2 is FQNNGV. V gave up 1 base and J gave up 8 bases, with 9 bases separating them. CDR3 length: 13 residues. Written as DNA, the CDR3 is TGTGCCAGCAGCTTAGGGGACGGGTACATTCAGTACTTC. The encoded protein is CASSLGDGYIQYF.

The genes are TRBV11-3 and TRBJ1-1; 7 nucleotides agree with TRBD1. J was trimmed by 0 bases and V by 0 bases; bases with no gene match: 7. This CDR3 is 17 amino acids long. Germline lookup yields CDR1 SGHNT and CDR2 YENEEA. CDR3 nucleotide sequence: TGTGCCAGCAGCTTAGAAAGACAGGGCTTCATGAACACTGAAGCTTTCTTT. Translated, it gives CASSLERQGFMNTEAFF.

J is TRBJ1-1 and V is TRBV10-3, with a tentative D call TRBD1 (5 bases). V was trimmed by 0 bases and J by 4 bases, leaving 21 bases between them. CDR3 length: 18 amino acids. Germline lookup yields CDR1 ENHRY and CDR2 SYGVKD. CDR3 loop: CAISESTQQAGGSTEAFF. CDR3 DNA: TGTGCCATCAGTGAGTCGACTCAACAGGCCGGGGGGTCCACTGAAGCTTTCTTT.

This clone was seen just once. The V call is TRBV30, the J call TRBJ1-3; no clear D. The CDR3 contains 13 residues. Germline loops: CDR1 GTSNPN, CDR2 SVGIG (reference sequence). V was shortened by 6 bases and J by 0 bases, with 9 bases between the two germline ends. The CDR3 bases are TGTGCCTGCTCGAGTTCCTCTGGAAACACCATATATTTT. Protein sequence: CACSSSSGNTIYF.

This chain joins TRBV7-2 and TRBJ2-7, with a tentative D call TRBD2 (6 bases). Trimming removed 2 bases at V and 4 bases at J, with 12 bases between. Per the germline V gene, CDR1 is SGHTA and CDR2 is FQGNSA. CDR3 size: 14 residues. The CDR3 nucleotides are TGTGCCAGCAGCTTATTAAGCGGGTCGTACGAGCAGTACTTC. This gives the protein CASSLLSGSYEQYF.

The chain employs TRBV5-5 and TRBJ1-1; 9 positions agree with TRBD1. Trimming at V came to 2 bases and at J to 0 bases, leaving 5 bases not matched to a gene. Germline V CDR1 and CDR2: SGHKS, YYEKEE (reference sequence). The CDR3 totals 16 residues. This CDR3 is CASSFHRGLMNTEAFF. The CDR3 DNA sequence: TGTGCCAGCAGCTTTCACAGGGGGCTTATGAACACTGAAGCTTTCTTT.

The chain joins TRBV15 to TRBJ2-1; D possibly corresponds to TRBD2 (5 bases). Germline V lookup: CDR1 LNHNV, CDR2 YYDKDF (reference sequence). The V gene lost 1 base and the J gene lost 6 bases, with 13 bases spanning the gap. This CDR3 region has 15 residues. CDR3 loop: CATSRAGLVGNEQFF. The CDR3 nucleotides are TGTGCCACCAGCAGAGCGGGGTTGGTAGGCAATGAGCAGTTCTTC.

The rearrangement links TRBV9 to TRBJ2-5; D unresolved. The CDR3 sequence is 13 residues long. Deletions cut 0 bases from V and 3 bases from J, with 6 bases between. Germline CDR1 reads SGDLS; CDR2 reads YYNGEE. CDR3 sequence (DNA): TGTGCCAGCAGCGTAGCGCCCGAAGAGACCCAGTACTTC. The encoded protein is CASSVAPEETQYF.

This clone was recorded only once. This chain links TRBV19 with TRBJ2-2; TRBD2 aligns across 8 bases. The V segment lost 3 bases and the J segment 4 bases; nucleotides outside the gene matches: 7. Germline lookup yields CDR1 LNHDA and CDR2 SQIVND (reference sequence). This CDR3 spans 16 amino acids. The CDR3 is CASSMPSGSGTGELFF. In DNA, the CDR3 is TGTGCCAGTAGTATGCCAAGCGGGAGTGGCACCGGGGAGCTGTTTTTT. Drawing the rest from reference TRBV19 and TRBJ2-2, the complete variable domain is DGGITQSPKYLFRKEGQNVTLSCEQNLNHDAMYWYRQDPGQGLRLIYYSQIVNDFQKGDIAEGYSVSREKKESFPLTVTSAQKNPTAFYLCASSMPSGSGTGELFFGEGSRLTVL.

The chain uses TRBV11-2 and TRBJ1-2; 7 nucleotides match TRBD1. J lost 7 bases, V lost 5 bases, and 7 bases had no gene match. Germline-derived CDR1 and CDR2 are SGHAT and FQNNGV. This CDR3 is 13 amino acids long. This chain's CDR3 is CASSQGGLFGYTF. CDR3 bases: TGTGCCAGCAGCCAGGGGGGACTATTTGGCTACACCTTC.

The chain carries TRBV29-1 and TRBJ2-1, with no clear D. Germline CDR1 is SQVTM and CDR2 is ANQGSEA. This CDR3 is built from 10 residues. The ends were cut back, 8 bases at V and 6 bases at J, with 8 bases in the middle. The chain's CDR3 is CSTQLNEQFF. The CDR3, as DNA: TGCAGCACACAACTCAATGAGCAGTTCTTC.

CDR3 loop: CASSLGGGNTQYF. CDR3 DNA sequence: TGTGCCAGCAGCTTAGGTGGGGGAAATACGCAGTATTTT. J is TRBJ2-3 and V is TRBV11-2; D is possibly TRBD1 or TRBD2 (5 bases each). The germline CDR1 and CDR2 sequences are SGHAT and FQNNGV. CDR3 size: 13 residues. Deletions cut 1 base from V and 7 bases from J, with 9 bases between.

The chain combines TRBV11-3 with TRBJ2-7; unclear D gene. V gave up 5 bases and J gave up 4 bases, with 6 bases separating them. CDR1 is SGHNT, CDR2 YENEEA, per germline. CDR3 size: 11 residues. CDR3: CASSPGYEQYF. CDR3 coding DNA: TGTGCCAGCAGCCCGGGTTACGAGCAGTACTTC.

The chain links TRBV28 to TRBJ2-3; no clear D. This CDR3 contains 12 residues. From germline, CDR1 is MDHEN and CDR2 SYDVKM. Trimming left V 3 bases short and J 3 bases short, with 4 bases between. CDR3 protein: CASSFLTDTQYF. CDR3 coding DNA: TGTGCCAGCAGTTTTCTGACAGATACGCAGTATTTT.

DNA of the CDR3: TGTGCCAGCAGCTTAAGGCGGGGCGGAGATACGCAGTATTTT. Encoded protein: CASSLRRGGDTQYF. J is TRBJ2-3 and V is TRBV11-2; D possibly corresponds to TRBD2 (6 bases). The V end lost 2 bases, the J end lost 5 bases, and 11 bases lay between the germline ends. The CDR3 is 14 amino acids. The germline V gene has CDR1 SGHAT and CDR2 FQNNGV.

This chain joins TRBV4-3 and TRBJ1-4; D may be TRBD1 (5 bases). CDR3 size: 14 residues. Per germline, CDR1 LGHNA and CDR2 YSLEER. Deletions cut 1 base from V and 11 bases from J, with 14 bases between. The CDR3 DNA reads TGCGCCAGCAGCCAAGCCACAGGCCCCAGGAAACTGTTTTTT. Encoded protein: CASSQATGPRKLFF.

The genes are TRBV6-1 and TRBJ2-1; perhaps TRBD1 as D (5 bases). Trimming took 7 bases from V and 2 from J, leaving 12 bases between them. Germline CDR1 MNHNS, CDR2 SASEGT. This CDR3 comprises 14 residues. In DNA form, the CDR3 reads TGTGCCAGCATTGGTCAGGGTCCCTACAATGAGCAGTTCTTC. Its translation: CASIGQGPYNEQFF.

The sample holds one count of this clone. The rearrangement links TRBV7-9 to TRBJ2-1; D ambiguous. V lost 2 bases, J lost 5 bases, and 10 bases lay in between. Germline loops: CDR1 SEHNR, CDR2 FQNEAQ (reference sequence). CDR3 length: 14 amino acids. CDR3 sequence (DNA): TGTGCCAGCAGCTTATCACTGACCAACAATGAGCAGTTCTTC. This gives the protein CASSLSLTNNEQFF.

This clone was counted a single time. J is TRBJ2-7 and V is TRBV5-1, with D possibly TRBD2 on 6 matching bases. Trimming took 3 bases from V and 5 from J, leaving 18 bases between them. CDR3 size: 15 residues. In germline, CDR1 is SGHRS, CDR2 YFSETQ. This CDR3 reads CASSSWGGNGDEQYF. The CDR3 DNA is TGCGCCAGCAGCTCGTGGGGCGGGAATGGTGACGAGCAGTACTTC.

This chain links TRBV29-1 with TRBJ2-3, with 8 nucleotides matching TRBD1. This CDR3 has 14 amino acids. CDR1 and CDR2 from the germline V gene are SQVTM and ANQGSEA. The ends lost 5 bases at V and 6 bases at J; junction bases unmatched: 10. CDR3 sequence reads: CSVQRGQGRDTQYF. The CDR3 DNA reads TGCAGCGTTCAGCGAGGACAGGGACGCGATACGCAGTATTTT.

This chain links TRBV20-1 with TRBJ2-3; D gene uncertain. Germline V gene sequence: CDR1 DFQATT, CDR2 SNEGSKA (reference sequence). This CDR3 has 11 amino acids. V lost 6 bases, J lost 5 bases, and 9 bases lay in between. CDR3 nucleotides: TGCAGTGCCCCGAAGGTAGATACGCAGTATTTT. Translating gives CSAPKVDTQYF.

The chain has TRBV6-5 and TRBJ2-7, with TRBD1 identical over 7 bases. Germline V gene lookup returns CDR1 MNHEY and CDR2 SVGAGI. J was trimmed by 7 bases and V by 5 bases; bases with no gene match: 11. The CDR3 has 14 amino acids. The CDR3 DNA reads TGTGCCAGCAGTAAACCGGGACAGACGGGAGAGCAGTACTTC. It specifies CASSKPGQTGEQYF.